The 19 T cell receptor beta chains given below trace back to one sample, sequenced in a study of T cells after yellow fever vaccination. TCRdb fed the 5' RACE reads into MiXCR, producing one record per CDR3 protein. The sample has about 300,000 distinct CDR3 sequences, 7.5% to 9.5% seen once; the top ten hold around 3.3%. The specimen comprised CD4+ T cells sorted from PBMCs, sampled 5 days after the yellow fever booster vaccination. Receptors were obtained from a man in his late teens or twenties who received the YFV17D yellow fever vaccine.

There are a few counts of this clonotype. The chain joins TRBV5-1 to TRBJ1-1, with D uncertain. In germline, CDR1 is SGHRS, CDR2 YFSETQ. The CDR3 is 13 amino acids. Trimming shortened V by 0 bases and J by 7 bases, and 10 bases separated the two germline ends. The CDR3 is CASSLVPSGEAFF. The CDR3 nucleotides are TGCGCCAGCAGCTTGGTGCCCAGCGGTGAAGCTTTCTTT.

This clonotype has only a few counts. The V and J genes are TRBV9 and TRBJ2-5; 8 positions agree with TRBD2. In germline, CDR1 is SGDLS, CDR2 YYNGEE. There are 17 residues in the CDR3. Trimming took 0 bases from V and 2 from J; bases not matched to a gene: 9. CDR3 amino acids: CASSVGRRRGVQETQYF. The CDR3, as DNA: TGTGCCAGCAGCGTAGGAAGACGGCGGGGGGTGCAAGAGACCCAGTACTTC.

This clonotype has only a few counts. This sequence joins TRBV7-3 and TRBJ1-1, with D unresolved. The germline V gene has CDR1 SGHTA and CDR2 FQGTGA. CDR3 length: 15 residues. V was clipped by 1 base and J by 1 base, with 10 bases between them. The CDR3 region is CASSLNAPPNTEAFF. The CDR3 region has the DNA TGTGCCAGCAGCTTAAATGCCCCCCCGAACACTGAAGCTTTCTTT.

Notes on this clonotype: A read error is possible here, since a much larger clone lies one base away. The CDR3 DNA reads as TGTGCCATCATGGGACAGGCGAAGGTCTATGGCTACACCTTC. Translated, it gives CAIMGQAKVYGYTF. The rearrangement uses TRBV10-3 and TRBJ1-2, with 8 bases lining up with TRBD1. Germline values: CDR1 ENHRY, CDR2 SYGVKD. V trimming: 7 bases; J trimming: 4 bases; junction bases outside the gene matches: 8. This CDR3 region has 14 residues.

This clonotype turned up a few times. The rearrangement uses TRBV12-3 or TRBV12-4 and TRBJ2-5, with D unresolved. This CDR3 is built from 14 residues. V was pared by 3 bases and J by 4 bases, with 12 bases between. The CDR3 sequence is CASSFRATGETQYF. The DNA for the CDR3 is TGTGCCAGCAGTTTTCGAGCGACGGGAGAGACCCAGTACTTC.

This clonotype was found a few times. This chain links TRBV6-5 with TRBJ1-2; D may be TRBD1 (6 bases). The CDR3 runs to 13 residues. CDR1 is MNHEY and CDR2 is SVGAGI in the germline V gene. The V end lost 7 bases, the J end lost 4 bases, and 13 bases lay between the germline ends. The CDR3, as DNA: TGTGCCAGCAAGGGAGACAGGAGCTATGGCTACACCTTC. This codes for CASKGDRSYGYTF.

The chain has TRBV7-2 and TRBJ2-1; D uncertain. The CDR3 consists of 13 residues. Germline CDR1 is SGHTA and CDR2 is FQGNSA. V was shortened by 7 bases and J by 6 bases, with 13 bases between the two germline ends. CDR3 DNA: TGTGCCAGCACCATAGGTAACTCCAATGAGCAGTTCTTC. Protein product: CASTIGNSNEQFF.

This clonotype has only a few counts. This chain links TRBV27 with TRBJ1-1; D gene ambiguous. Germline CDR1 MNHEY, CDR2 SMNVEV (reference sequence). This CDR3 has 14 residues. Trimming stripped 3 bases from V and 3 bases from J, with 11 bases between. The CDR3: CASSFAVRDTEAFF. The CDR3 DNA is TGTGCCAGCAGTTTTGCGGTAAGGGACACTGAAGCTTTCTTT.

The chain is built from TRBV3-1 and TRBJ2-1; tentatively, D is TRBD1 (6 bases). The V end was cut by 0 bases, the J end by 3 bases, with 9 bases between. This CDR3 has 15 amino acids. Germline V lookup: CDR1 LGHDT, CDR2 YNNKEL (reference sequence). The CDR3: CASSQDLGGYNEQFF. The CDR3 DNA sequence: TGTGCCAGCAGCCAAGATCTAGGGGGCTACAATGAGCAGTTCTTC.

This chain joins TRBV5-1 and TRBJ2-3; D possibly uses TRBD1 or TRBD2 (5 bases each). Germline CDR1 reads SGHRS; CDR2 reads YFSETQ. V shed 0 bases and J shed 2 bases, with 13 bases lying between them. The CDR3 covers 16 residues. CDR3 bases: TGCGCCAGCAGCTTGGCCAGGTCAGGGACCACAGATACGCAGTATTTT. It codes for CASSLARSGTTDTQYF.

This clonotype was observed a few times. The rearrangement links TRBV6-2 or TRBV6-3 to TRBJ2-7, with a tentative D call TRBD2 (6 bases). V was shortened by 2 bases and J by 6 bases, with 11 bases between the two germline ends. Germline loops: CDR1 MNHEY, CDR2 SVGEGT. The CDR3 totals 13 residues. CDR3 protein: CASSYRLATEQYF. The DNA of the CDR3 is TGTGCCAGCAGTTACCGTCTAGCGACCGAGCAGTACTTC.

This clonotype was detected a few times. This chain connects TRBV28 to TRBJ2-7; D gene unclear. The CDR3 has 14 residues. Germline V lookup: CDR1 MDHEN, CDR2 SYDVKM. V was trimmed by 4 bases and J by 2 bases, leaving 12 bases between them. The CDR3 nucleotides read TGTGCCAGCAGTTCTTTGGGCAGTACCTACGAGCAGTACGTC. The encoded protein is CASSSLGSTYEQYV.

CDR3 loop: CASSEAPSSYETQYF. The CDR3 DNA reads TGTGCCAGCAGCGAGGCCCCCAGCAGCTATGAGACCCAGTACTTC. The gene calls are TRBV9 and TRBJ2-5, with unresolved D. V shed 3 bases and J shed 5 bases, with 17 bases lying between them. The V gene's germline CDR1 is SGDLS and CDR2 YYNGEE. This CDR3 region has 15 residues.

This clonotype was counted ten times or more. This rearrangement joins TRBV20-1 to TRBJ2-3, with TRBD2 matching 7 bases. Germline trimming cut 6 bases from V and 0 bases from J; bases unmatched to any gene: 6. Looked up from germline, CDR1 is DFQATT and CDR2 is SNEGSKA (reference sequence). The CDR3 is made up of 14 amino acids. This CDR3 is CSARRTSSTDTQYF. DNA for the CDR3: TGCAGTGCCCGGCGGACTAGTAGCACAGATACGCAGTATTTT.

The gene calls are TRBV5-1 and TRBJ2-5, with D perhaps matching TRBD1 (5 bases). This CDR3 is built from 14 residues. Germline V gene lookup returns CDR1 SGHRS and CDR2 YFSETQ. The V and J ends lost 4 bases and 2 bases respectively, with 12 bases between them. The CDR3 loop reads CASSLTGRQETQYF. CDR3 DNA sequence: TGCGCCAGCAGCCTAACAGGACGTCAAGAGACCCAGTACTTC.

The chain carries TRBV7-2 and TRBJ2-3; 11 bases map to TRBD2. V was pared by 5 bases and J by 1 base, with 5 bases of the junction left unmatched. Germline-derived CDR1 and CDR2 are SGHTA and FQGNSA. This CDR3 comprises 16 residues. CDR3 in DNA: TGTGCCAGCAGCCGAACACTAGCGGGGGGCACAGATACGCAGTATTTT. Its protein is CASSRTLAGGTDTQYF.

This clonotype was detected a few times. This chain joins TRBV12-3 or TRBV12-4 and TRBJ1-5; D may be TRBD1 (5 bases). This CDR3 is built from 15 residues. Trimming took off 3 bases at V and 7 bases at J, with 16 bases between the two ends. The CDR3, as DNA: TGTGCCAGCAGTTTTGCAGTGGGGGTAGGGCAGCCCCAGCATTTT. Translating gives CASSFAVGVGQPQHF.

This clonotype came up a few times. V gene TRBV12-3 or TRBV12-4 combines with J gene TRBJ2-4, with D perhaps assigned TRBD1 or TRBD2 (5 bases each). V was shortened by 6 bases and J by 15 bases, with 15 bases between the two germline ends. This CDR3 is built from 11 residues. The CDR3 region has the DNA TGTGCCAGCAGCCCAGGGCCCGGAGGGTACTTC. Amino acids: CASSPGPGGYF.

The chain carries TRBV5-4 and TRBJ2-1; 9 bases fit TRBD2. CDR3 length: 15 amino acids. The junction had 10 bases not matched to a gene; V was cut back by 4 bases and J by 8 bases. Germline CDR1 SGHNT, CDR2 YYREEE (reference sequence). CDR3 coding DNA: TGTGCCAGCAGCCCACGAGCGGGGGGAACAGATGAGCAGTTCTTC. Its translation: CASSPRAGGTDEQFF.